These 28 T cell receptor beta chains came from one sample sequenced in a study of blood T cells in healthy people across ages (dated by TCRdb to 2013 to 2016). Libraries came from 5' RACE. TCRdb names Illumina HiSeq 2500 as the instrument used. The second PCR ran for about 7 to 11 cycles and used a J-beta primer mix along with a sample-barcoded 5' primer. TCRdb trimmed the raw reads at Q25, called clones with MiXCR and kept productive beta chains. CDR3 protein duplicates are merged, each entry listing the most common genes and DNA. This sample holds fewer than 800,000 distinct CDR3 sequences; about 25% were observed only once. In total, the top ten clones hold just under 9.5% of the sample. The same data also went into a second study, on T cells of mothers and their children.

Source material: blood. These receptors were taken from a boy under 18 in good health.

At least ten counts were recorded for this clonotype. The CDR3 reads CASTGLAGETQYF. The CDR3 DNA follows: TGTGCCAGCACCGGACTAGCCGGGGAGACCCAGTACTTC. The chain carries TRBV6-6 and TRBJ2-5; 8 bases map to TRBD2. CDR1 and CDR2 (germline): MNHNY, SVGAGI (reference sequence). With V trimmed by 7 bases and J by 5 bases, 6 bases remained unmatched. This CDR3 comprises 13 residues.

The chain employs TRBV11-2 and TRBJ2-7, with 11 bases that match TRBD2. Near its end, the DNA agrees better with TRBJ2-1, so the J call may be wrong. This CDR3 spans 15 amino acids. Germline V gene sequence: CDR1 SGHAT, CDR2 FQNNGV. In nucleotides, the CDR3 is TGTGCCAGCAGGCTGGGACTAGCGGTCTACAATGAGCAGTTCTTC. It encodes CASRLGLAVYNEQFF.

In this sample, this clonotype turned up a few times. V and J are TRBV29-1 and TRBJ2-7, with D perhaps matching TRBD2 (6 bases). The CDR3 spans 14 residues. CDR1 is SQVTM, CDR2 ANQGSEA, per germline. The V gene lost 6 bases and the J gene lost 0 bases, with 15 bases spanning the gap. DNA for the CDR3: TGCAGCGTCCACGGTCGGGAGAGCTCCTACGAGCAGTACTTC. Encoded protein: CSVHGRESSYEQYF.

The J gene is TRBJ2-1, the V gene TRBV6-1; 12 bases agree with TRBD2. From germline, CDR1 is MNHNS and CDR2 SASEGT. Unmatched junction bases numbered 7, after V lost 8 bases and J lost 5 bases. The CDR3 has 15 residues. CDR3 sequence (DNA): TGTGCCAGCGGGTCACTAGCGGGAGGCGACAATGAGCAGTTCTTC. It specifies CASGSLAGGDNEQFF.

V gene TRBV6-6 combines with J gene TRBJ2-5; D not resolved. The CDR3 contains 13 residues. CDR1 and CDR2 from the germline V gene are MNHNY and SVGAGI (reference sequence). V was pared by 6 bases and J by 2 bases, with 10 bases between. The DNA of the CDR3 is TGTGCCAGCAGGAGAGATACTCAAGAGACCCAGTACTTC. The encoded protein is CASRRDTQETQYF.

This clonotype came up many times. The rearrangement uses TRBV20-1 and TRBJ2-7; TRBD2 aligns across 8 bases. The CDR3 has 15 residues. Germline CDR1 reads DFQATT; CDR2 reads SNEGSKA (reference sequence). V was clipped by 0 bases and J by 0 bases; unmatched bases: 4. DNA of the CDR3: TGCAGTGCTAGAGATCTCAGCGGGAGCTCCTACGAGCAGTACTTC. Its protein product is CSARDLSGSSYEQYF.

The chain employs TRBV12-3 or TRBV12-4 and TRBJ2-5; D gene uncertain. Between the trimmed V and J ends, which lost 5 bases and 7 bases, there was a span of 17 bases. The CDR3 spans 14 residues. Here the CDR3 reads CASSLGLSPGTQYF. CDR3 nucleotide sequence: TGTGCCAGCAGTCTAGGGCTCTCGCCGGGGACCCAGTACTTC.

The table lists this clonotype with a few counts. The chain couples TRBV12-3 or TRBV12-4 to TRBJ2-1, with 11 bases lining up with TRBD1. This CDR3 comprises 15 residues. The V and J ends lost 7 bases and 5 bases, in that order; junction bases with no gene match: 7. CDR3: CASIPGQGDDNEQFF. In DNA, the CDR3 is TGTGCCAGCATCCCGGGACAGGGGGATGACAATGAGCAGTTCTTC.

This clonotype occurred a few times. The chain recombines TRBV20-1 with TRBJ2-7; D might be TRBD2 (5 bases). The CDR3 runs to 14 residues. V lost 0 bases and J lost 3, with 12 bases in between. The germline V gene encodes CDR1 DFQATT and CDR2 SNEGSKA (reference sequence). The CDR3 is CSARDSASYYEQYF. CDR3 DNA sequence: TGCAGTGCTAGAGATAGCGCCTCCTACTACGAGCAGTACTTC.

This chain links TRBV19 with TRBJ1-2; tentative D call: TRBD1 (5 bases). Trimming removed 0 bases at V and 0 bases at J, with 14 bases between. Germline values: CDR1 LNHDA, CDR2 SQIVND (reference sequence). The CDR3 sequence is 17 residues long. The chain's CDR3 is CASSIDLSTATNYGYTF. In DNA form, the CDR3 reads TGTGCCAGTAGTATAGATCTATCGACAGCTACTAACTATGGCTACACCTTC.

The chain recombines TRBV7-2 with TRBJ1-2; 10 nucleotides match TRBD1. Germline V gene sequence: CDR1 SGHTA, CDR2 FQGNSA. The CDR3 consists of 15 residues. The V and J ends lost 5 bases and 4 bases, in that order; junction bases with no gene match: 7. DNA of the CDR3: TGTGCCAGCAGCCCTCGACAGGGGGCTGTCTATGGCTACACCTTC. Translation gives CASSPRQGAVYGYTF.

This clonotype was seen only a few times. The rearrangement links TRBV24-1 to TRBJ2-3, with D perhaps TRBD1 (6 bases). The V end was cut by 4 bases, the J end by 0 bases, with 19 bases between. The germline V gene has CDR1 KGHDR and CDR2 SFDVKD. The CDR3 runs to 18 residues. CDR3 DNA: TGTGCCACCAGTGAAATGAAACAGGGAAAAGCTAGCACAGATACGCAGTATTTT. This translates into CATSEMKQGKASTDTQYF.

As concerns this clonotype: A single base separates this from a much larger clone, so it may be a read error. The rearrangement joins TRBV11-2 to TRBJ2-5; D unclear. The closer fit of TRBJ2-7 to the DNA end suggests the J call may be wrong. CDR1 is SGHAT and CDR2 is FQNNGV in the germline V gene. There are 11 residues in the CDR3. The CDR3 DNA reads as TGTGGCAGCAGCCCTGACTACGAGCAGTACTTC. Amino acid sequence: CGSSPDYEQYF.

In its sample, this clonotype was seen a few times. In DNA form, the CDR3 reads TGCAGTGCTAGAGTCCCCGGGGTTCTGAATCAGCCCCAGCATTTT. This codes for CSARVPGVLNQPQHF. V and J are TRBV20-1 and TRBJ1-5; D unclear. The V end was cut by 1 base, the J end by 4 bases, with 14 bases between. This CDR3 has 15 amino acids. Per the germline V gene, CDR1 is DFQATT and CDR2 is SNEGSKA (reference sequence).

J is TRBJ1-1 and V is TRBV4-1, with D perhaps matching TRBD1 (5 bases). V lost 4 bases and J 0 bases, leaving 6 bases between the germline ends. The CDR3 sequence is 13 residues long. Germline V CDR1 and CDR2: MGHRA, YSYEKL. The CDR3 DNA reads TGCGCCAGCAGCCGGGGCATGAACACTGAAGCTTTCTTT. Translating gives CASSRGMNTEAFF.

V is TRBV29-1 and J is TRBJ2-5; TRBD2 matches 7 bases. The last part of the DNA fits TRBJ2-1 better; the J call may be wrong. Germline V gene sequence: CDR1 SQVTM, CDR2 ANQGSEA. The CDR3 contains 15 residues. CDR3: CSGLGLVVSSNEQFF. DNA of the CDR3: TGCAGCGGACTAGGACTAGTCGTCTCATCCAATGAGCAGTTCTTC.

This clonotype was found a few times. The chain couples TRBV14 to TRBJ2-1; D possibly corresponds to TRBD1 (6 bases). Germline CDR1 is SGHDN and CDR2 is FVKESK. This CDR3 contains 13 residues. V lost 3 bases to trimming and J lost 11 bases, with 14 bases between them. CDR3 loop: CASSQEIGTKQFF. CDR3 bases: TGTGCCAGCAGCCAGGAAATCGGGACAAAGCAGTTCTTC.

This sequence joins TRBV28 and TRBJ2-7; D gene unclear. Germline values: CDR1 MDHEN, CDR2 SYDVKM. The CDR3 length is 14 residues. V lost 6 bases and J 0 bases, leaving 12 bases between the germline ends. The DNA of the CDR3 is TGTGCCAGCAGGAACTCGGACGGCTCCTACGAGCAGTACTTC. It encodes CASRNSDGSYEQYF. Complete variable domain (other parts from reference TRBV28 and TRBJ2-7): DVKVTQSSRYLVKRTGEKVFLECVQDMDHENMFWYRQDPGLGLRLIYFSYDVKMKEKGDIPEGYSVSREKKERFSLILESASTNQTSMYLCASRNSDGSYEQYFGPGTRLTVT.

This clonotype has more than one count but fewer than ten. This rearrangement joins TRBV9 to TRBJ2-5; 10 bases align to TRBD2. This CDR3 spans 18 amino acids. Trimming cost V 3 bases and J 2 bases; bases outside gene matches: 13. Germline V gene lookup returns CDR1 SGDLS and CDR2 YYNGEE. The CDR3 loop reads CASSGGTSAPRLQETQYF. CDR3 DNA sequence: TGTGCCAGCAGCGGCGGGACTAGCGCCCCACGTTTACAAGAGACCCAGTACTTC.

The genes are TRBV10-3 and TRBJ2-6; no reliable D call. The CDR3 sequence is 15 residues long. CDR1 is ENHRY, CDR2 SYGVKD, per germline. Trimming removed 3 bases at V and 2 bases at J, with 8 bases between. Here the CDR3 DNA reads TGTGCCATCAGTGATAGGATAGCTGGGGCCAACGTCCTGACTTTC. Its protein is CAISDRIAGANVLTF.

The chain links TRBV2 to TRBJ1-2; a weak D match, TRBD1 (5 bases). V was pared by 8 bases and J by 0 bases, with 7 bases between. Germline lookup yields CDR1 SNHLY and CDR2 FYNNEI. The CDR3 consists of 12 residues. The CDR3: CASRGSNYGYTF. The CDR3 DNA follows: TGTGCCAGCCGGGGGTCTAACTATGGCTACACCTTC.

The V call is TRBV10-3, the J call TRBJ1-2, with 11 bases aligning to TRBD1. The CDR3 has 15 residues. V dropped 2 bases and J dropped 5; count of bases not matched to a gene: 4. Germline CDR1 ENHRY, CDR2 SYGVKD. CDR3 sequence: CAISERGQGVYGYTF. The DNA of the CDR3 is TGTGCCATCAGTGAGCGGGGACAGGGGGTTTATGGCTACACCTTC.

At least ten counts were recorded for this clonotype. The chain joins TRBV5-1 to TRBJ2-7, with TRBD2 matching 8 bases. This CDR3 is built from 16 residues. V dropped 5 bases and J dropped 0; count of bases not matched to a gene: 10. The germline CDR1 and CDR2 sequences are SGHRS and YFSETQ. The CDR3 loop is CASRRSPGLVSYEQYF. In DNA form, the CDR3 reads TGCGCCAGCAGAAGATCGCCGGGACTAGTCTCCTACGAGCAGTACTTC.

The CDR3 coding sequence is TGTGCCAGCAGCTTAGAAAGAGGGGGGCGCATAGGGGCACCTACCGCAGATACGCAGTATTTT. Encoded protein: CASSLERGGRIGAPTADTQYF. The chain carries TRBV11-2 and TRBJ2-3; D is perhaps TRBD1 or TRBD2 (6 bases each). Germline CDR1 SGHAT, CDR2 FQNNGV. Trimming pared 0 bases from V and 4 bases from J, leaving 29 bases between. This CDR3 has 21 amino acids.

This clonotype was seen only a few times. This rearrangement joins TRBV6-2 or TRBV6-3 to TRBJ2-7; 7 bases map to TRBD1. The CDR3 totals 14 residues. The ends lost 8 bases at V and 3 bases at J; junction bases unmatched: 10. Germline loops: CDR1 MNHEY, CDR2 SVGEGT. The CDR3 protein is CASEIGTANYEQYF. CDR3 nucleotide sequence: TGTGCCAGCGAGATTGGGACAGCAAACTACGAGCAGTACTTC.

CDR3 protein: CASSLLGPPASGGETQYF. CDR3 nucleotides: TGCGCCAGCAGCCTACTTGGGCCCCCGGCTAGCGGGGGAGAGACCCAGTACTTC. This rearrangement joins TRBV5-1 to TRBJ2-5; the match to TRBD2 covers 10 bases. This CDR3 spans 18 amino acids. The J segment lost 4 bases and the V segment lost 4 bases, leaving 16 bases of the junction unmatched. Germline CDR1 reads SGHRS; CDR2 reads YFSETQ.

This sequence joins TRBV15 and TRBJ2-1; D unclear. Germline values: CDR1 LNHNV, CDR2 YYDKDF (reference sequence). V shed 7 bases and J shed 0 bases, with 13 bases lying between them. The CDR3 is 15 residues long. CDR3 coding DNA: TGTGCCACCAACCACGCAGAAAGCTCCTACAATGAGCAGTTCTTC. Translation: CATNHAESSYNEQFF. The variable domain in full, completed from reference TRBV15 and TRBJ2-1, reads DAMVIQNPRYQVTQFGKPVTLSCSQTLNHNVMYWYQQKSSQAPKLLFHYYDKDFNNEADTPDNFQSRRPNTSFCFLDIRSPGLGDTAMYLCATNHAESSYNEQFFGPGTRLTVL.

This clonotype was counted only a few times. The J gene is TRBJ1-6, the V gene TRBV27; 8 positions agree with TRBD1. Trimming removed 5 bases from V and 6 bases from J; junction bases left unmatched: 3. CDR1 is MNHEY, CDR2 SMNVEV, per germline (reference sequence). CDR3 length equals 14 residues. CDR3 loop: CASSIDRGNSPLHF. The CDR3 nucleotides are TGTGCCAGCAGTATCGACAGGGGTAATTCACCCCTCCACTTT.